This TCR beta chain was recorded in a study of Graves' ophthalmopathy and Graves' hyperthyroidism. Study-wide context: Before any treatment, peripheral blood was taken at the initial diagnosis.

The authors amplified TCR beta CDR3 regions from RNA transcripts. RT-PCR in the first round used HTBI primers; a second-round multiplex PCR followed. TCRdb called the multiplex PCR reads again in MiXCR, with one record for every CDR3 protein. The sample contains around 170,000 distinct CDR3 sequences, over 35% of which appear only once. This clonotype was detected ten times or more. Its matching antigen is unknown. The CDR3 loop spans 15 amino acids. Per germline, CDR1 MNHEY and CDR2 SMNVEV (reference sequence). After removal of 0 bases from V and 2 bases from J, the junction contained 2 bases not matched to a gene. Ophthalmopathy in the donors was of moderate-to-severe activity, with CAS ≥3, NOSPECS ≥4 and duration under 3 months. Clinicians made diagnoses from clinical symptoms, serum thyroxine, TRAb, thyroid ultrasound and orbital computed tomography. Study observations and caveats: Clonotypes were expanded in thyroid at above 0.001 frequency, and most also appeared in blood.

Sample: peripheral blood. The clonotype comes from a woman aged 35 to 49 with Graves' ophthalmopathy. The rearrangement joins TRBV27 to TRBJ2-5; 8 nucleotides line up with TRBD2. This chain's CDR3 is CASSLSQRGQETQYF. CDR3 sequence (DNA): TGTGCCAGCAGTTTATCCCAGCGGGGGCAAGAGACCCAGTACTTC.